The 27 T cell receptor beta chains in this list originate from one sample, sequenced in a study of blood T cell repertoires in COVID-19. Only in-frame clones appear in the TCRdb table, and some are missing; sequencing was by immunoSEQ multiplex PCR. This table holds 150,000 to 180,000 clones, about 79% found once. Sequencing used peripheral blood. All receptors come from a woman aged 60-75 years with acute or convalescent COVID-19.

With respect to this clone: The same CDR3 is also encoded by other DNA sequences in this sample. The chain recombines TRBV24-1 with TRBJ2-1, with TRBD1 matching over 7 bases. The CDR3 contains 13 residues. The germline gives CDR1 KGHDR, CDR2 SFDVKD. V lost 3 bases and J lost 7; bases outside the gene matches: 2. The chain's CDR3 is CATSDDRVNEQFF. CDR3 in DNA: TGTGCCACCAGTGATGACAGGGTTAATGAGCAGTTCTTC.

The chain is built from TRBV7-3 and TRBJ1-2, with 9 bases identical to TRBD1. CDR1 and CDR2 from the germline V gene are SGHTA and FQGTGA. This CDR3 has 15 residues. V gave up 2 bases and J gave up 6 bases; unmatched junction bases: 7. CDR3 bases: TGTGCCAGCAGCTTAGTCCCGGACAGGGGTCATGGCTACACCTTC. Translated, it gives CASSLVPDRGHGYTF.

The chain is built from TRBV30 and TRBJ1-2; a possible D gene is TRBD1 (6 bases). The CDR3 runs 13 residues. The germline V and J ends were trimmed by 2 bases and 4 bases, with 11 bases remaining between them. The V gene's germline CDR1 is GTSNPN and CDR2 SVGIG (reference sequence). The CDR3 sequence: CAWSKQGLYGYTF. In DNA form, the CDR3 reads TGTGCCTGGAGTAAACAGGGTCTCTATGGCTACACCTTC.

The gene calls are TRBV5-1 and TRBJ1-6, with D unresolved. Germline-derived CDR1 and CDR2 are SGHRS and YFSETQ. The V and J ends lost 0 bases and 9 bases respectively, with 4 bases between them. The CDR3 consists of 12 residues. The CDR3 coding sequence is TGCGCCAGCAGCTTGGGCGGTTCACCCCTCCACTTT. Amino acid sequence: CASSLGGSPLHF.

V and J are TRBV29-1 and TRBJ2-2; D not resolved. CDR3 length: 13 amino acids. Trimming shortened V by 3 bases and J by 4 bases, and 9 bases separated the two germline ends. Germline assignment: CDR1 SQVTM and CDR2 ANQGSEA. Written as DNA, the CDR3 is TGCAGCGTTGATACGGGTCTCACCGGGGAGCTGTTTTTT. Encoded protein: CSVDTGLTGELFF.

This chain links TRBV6-5 with TRBJ2-3; the match to TRBD2 covers 9 bases. The CDR3 totals 14 residues. Germline CDR1 reads MNHEY; CDR2 reads SVGAGI. V shed 6 bases and J 5 bases; nucleotides not matched to a gene: 6. CDR3 region: CASRSGGRGDTQYF. The CDR3 bases are TGTGCCAGCAGGAGCGGGGGGCGGGGAGATACGCAGTATTTT.

The chain couples TRBV2 to TRBJ2-3; 7 positions match TRBD2. Looked up from germline, CDR1 is SNHLY and CDR2 is FYNNEI. The CDR3 has 15 residues. J gave up 0 bases and V 5 bases, and 5 bases lay outside the gene matches. The CDR3 reads CASSQLAASTDTQYF. The CDR3 nucleotides are TGTGCCAGCAGTCAGCTAGCGGCTAGCACAGATACGCAGTATTTT.

This clone was detected once. The CDR3 is CASSSQGASGNTIYF. CDR3 DNA: TGCGCCAGCAGCTCACAGGGGGCATCTGGAAACACCATATATTTT. The rearrangement joins TRBV5-1 to TRBJ1-3, with TRBD1 matching over 9 bases. Germline V gene lookup returns CDR1 SGHRS and CDR2 YFSETQ. The CDR3 is 15 amino acids. J was trimmed by 1 base and V by 3 bases; bases with no gene match: 2.

The chain is built from TRBV18 and TRBJ1-3; the match to TRBD1 covers 7 bases. CDR1 is KGHSH and CDR2 is LQKENI in the germline V gene. The CDR3 sequence is 18 residues long. V trimming: 5 bases; J trimming: 0 bases; junction bases outside the gene matches: 13. CDR3 region: CASSSNYPGGSSGNTIYF. The CDR3 coding sequence is TGTGCCAGCTCATCTAATTATCCAGGGGGTAGCTCTGGAAACACCATATATTTT.

This rearrangement joins TRBV12-3 or TRBV12-4 to TRBJ1-2; D call uncertain. The V and J ends lost 4 bases and 2 bases respectively, with 5 bases between them. This CDR3 spans 12 amino acids. Here the CDR3 DNA reads TGTGCCAGCAGTTACCAGAACTATGGCTACACCTTC. Protein: CASSYQNYGYTF.

V gene TRBV25-1 combines with J gene TRBJ2-7; tentative D call: TRBD1 (6 bases). V lost 1 base and J lost 2, with 12 bases in between. The germline V gene encodes CDR1 MGHDK and CDR2 SYGVNS. This CDR3 region has 15 residues. The CDR3: CASSEFRTATYEQYF. CDR3 coding DNA: TGTGCCAGCAGTGAATTTCGGACAGCCACCTACGAGCAGTACTTC.

The chain couples TRBV9 to TRBJ2-7; possibly TRBD2 for D (7 bases). From germline, CDR1 is SGDLS and CDR2 YYNGEE. This CDR3 comprises 16 residues. Between the trimmed V and J ends, which lost 3 bases and 4 bases, there was a span of 20 bases. CDR3 region: CASSALRAGALYEQYV. CDR3 nucleotides: TGTGCCAGCAGCGCCCTCCGGGCGGGGGCCCTTTACGAGCAGTACGTC.

The rearrangement links TRBV12-3 or TRBV12-4 to TRBJ1-5, with no clear D. This CDR3 is built from 13 residues. V lost 3 bases to trimming and J lost 4 bases, with 7 bases between them. The CDR3 here is CASSLAGNQPQHF. The CDR3 bases are TGTGCCAGCAGTTTGGCGGGGAATCAGCCCCAGCATTTT.

This rearrangement joins TRBV7-9 to TRBJ1-4; TRBD1 matches at 7 bases. The CDR3 totals 16 residues. After removal of 3 bases from V and 0 bases from J, the junction contained 4 bases not matched to a gene. Germline values: CDR1 SEHNR, CDR2 FQNEAQ (reference sequence). The CDR3 loop is CASSFGGGATNEKLFF. For the CDR3, the DNA is TGTGCCAGCAGCTTCGGAGGGGGCGCAACTAATGAAAAACTGTTTTTT.

J is TRBJ1-2 and V is TRBV6-5; D ambiguous. The germline gives CDR1 MNHEY, CDR2 SVGAGI. V lost 3 bases, J lost 8 bases, and 16 bases lay in between. The CDR3 spans 14 residues. The CDR3 reads CASSYRRREGGYTF. CDR3 coding DNA: TGTGCCAGCAGTTATCGAAGGAGGGAGGGAGGCTACACCTTC.

The CDR3 loop is CASSDTRTPFPPQYF. For the CDR3, the DNA is TGTGCCAGCAGCGACACGCGGACACCCTTCCCCCCGCAGTATTTT. The V gene is TRBV7-9, the J gene TRBJ2-3, with a weak D call TRBD1 (5 bases). In germline, CDR1 is SEHNR, CDR2 FQNEAQ (reference sequence). The CDR3 runs to 15 residues. Trimming took off 5 bases at V and 10 bases at J, with 22 bases between the two ends.

The chain employs TRBV12-3 or TRBV12-4 and TRBJ1-2; TRBD1 aligns across 7 bases. The J segment lost 1 base and the V segment lost 5 bases, leaving 1 base of the junction unmatched. The CDR3 extends over 13 amino acids. Here the CDR3 DNA reads TGTGCCAGCAGTCGGGACAGTAACTATGGCTACACCTTC. As protein: CASSRDSNYGYTF.

V is TRBV10-3 and J is TRBJ2-2; 7 bases fit TRBD1. Germline assignment: CDR1 ENHRY and CDR2 SYGVKD. The CDR3 sequence is 12 residues long. The junction had 1 base not matched to a gene; V was cut back by 6 bases and J by 6 bases. The CDR3 region is CAISTGAGELFF. DNA for the CDR3: TGTGCCATCAGCACAGGGGCCGGGGAGCTGTTTTTT.

The rearrangement uses TRBV7-6 and TRBJ1-5; D gene ambiguous. Germline V gene data show CDR1 as SGHVS and CDR2 as FNYEAQ. V was pared by 1 base and J by 6 bases, with 19 bases between. This CDR3 spans 17 amino acids. The CDR3 DNA reads as TGTGCCAGCAGCTTAGTTGGCCGGACTAAAAGTCCTCAGCCCCAGCATTTT. Translated, it gives CASSLVGRTKSPQPQHF.

V and J are TRBV27 and TRBJ1-6, with D tentatively TRBD1 (6 bases). The CDR3 spans 17 residues. The V and J ends lost 2 bases and 0 bases respectively, with 11 bases between them. The germline V gene has CDR1 MNHEY and CDR2 SMNVEV (reference sequence). CDR3 in DNA: TGTGCCAGCAGTTTAGCAGGGGCGAGCTCCTATAATTCACCCCTCCACTTT. Translation: CASSLAGASSYNSPLHF.

The genes are TRBV2 and TRBJ1-2; the D gene is possibly TRBD1 (6 bases). The V end was cut by 5 bases, the J end by 8 bases, with 9 bases between. CDR1 and CDR2 (germline): SNHLY, FYNNEI. This CDR3 is 11 amino acids long. The CDR3 DNA sequence: TGTGCCAGCAGTCCAGGGGTAGGCTACACCTTC. It yields the protein CASSPGVGYTF.

This clone has only a few counts. The chain combines TRBV28 with TRBJ1-4; the D is unclear. The CDR3 is 12 residues long. CDR1 MDHEN and CDR2 SYDVKM come from the germline V gene. Trimming took 10 bases from V and 10 from J, leaving 16 bases between them. CDR3 protein: CATLLEGRKLFF. Here the CDR3 DNA reads TGTGCCACCCTGTTGGAGGGTCGAAAACTGTTTTTT.

This chain links TRBV3-1 (or the pseudogene TRBV3-2) with TRBJ1-1; 8 bases are a match to TRBD1. The V gene's germline CDR1 is LGHDT and CDR2 YNNKEL (reference sequence). V lost 1 base, J lost 8 bases, and 6 bases stayed unmatched. The CDR3 covers 14 residues. The CDR3 region is CASSQGGTGREAFF. CDR3 nucleotide sequence: TGTGCCAGCAGCCAAGGTGGGACAGGCCGGGAAGCTTTCTTT.

The chain combines TRBV7-2 with TRBJ1-1; D unresolved. Germline V gene sequence: CDR1 SGHTA, CDR2 FQGNSA. Trimming shortened V by 6 bases and J by 0 bases, and 8 bases separated the two germline ends. The CDR3 loop spans 13 amino acids. The CDR3 spells CASRRGLNTEAFF. As DNA, the CDR3 is TGTGCCAGCAGGAGAGGATTGAACACTGAAGCTTTCTTT.

This rearrangement joins TRBV28 to TRBJ1-1; 8 positions match TRBD1. In germline, CDR1 is MDHEN, CDR2 SYDVKM. The CDR3 has 15 amino acids. V was clipped by 5 bases and J by 3 bases; unmatched bases: 8. The CDR3 nucleotides are TGTGCCAGCAGTCCGCGGACAGGGACCTACACTGAAGCTTTCTTT. It yields the protein CASSPRTGTYTEAFF.

The chain links TRBV7-9 to TRBJ1-2; 9 bases match TRBD1. V gave up 4 bases and J gave up 1 base; unmatched junction bases: 7. The germline V gene encodes CDR1 SEHNR and CDR2 FQNEAQ (reference sequence). This CDR3 is 16 amino acids long. CDR3 in DNA: TGTGCCAGCAGCTCTAACCCGGGACAGGGTAACTATGGCTACACCTTC. As protein: CASSSNPGQGNYGYTF. The variable domain in full, completed from reference TRBV7-9 and TRBJ1-2, reads DTGVSQNPRHKITKRGQNVTFRCDPISEHNRLYWYRQTLGQGPEFLTYFQNEAQLEKSRLLSDRFSAERPKGSFSTLEIQRTEQGDSAMYLCASSSNPGQGNYGYTFGSGTRLTVV.

The J gene is TRBJ1-3, the V gene TRBV5-1, with D maybe TRBD1 (6 bases). Per the germline V gene, CDR1 is SGHRS and CDR2 is YFSETQ. Trimming took off 1 base at V and 4 bases at J, with 12 bases between the two ends. CDR3 size: 15 residues. The CDR3 DNA reads as TGCGCCAGCAGCTTGAGGACAGACTCCGGAAACACCATATATTTT. Translating it yields CASSLRTDSGNTIYF.